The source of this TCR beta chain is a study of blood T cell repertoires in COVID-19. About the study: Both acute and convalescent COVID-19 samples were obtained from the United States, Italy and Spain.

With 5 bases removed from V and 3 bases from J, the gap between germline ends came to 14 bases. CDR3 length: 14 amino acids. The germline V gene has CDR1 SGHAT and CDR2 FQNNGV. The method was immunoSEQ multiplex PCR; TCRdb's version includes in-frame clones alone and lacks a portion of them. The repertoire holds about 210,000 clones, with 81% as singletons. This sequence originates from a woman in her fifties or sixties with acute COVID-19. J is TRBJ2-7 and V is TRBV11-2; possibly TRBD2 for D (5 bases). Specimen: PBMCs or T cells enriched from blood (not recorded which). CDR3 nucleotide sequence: TGTGCCAGCAGCGGGAGCAGTTCAGGCTACGAGCAGTACTTC. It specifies CASSGSSSGYEQYF.